The clone carrying this T cell receptor beta chain was detected once. What it binds is unknown. TCRdb's copy holds only in-frame clones and misses some; the assay was immunoSEQ multiplex PCR. This table has millions of clones, about 95% appearing once. This specimen comes from a study of shared clonotypes between healthy human individuals. Findings of the study overall: Investigators expected sequencing depth to affect clonotype sharing among donors.

V lost 0 bases, J lost 4 bases, and 6 bases lay in between. CDR3 length: 13 amino acids. Germline V gives CDR1 SGHDT, CDR2 YYEEEE. CD45RO negativity and positive selection for CCR7 defined naive CD8 cells, a population that excluded terminally differentiated effector memory CD45RA+ cells. The specimen was naive CD8+ T cells sorted from blood. The chain combines TRBV5-6 with TRBJ2-3, with D uncertain. The sequence was obtained from a man aged 18 to 30 in good health. The CDR3 sequence is CASSLDTPDTQYF. The DNA of the CDR3 is TGTGCCAGCAGCTTGGACACCCCAGATACGCAGTATTTT.